This note documents a single T cell receptor beta chain sequence. No antigen is known for it. Specified time point: week 5, during vaccination. Every vaccination contained 300 ug of the mutant IDH1 20-mer peptide and was paired with topical imiquimod. TCRdb keeps only in-frame clones here, not all; method: immunoSEQ multiplex PCR. The sample lists some 42,000 clones; 70% to 90% were seen once. The sample comes from a study of a mutant IDH1 vaccine in newly diagnosed glioma. At the level of the study: Earlier treatment was radiotherapy, temozolomide, or both, with most getting both. Study outcomes and limitations: Pseudoprogression apparently lacked any relation to changes in top peripheral T cell clonotypes.

CDR1 and CDR2 from the germline V gene are SGHRS and YFSETQ. The CDR3 spans 13 residues. The ends were cut back, 7 bases at V and 2 bases at J, with 13 bases in the middle. Sequencing was performed on PBMCs, taken from a glioma patient whose treatment included an IDH1 peptide vaccine. The genes are TRBV5-1 and TRBJ2-7; D tentatively fits TRBD1 or TRBD2 (5 bases each). The sequence derives from a man aged 40-55 years with glioma. The CDR3 DNA reads TGCGCCAGCCGCCGGGACCTAACCTACGAGCAGTACTTC. It codes for CASRRDLTYEQYF.